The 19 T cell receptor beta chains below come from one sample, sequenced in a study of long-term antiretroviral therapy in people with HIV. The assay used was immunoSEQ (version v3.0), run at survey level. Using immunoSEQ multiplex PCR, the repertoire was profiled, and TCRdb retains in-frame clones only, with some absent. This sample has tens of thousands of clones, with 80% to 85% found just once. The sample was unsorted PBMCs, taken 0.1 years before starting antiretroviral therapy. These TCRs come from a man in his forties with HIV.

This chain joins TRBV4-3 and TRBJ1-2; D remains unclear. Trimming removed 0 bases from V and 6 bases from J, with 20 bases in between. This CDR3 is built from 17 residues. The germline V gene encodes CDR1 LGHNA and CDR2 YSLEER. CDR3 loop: CASSQDRYPKGRDGYTF. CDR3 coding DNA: TGCGCCAGCAGCCAAGATAGATACCCGAAAGGGAGGGATGGCTACACCTTC.

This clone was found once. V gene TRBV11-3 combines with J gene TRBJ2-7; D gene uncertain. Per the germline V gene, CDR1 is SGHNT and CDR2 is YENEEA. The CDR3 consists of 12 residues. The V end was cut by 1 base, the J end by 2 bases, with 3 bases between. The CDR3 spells CASSLGTYEQYF. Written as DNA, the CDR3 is TGTGCCAGCAGCTTAGGGACCTACGAGCAGTACTTC.

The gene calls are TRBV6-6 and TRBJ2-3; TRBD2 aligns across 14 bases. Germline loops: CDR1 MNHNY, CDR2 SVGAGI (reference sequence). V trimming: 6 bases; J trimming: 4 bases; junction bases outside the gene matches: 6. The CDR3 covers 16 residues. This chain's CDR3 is CASRPGLAGVPDTQYF. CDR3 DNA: TGTGCCAGCAGACCGGGACTAGCGGGGGTTCCAGATACGCAGTATTTT.

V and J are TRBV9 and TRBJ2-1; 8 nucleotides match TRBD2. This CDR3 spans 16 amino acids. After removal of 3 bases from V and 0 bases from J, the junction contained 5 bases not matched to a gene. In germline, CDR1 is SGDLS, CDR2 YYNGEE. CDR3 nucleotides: TGTGCCAGCAGCGCAACTAGCGGTAGCTCCTACAATGAGCAGTTCTTC. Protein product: CASSATSGSSYNEQFF.

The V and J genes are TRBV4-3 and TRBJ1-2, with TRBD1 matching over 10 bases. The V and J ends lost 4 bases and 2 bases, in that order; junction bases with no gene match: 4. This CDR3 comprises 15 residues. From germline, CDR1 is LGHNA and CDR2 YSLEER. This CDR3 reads CASSPGQGVNYGYTF. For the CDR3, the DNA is TGCGCCAGCAGCCCAGGACAGGGGGTCAACTATGGCTACACCTTC.

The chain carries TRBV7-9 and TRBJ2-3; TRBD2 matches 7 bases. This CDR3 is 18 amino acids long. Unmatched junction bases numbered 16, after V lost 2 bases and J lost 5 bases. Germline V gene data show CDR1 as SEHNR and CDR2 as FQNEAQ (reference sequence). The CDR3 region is CASSLFGAGGGLVDTQYF. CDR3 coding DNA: TGTGCCAGCAGCTTATTTGGGGCTGGCGGGGGTTTAGTAGATACGCAGTATTTT.

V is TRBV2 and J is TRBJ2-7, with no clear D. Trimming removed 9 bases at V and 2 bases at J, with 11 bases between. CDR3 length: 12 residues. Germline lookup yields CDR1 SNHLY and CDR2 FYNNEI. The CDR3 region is CASRVVPYEQYF. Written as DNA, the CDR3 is TGTGCCAGTAGAGTGGTCCCCTACGAGCAGTACTTC.

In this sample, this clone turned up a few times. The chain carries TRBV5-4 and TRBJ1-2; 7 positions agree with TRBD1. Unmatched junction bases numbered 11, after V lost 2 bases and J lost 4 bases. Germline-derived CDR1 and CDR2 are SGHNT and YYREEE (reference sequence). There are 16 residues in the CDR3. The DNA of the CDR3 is TGTGCCAGCAGCTTCCTTGACAGGGCCTCGACCTATGGCTACACCTTC. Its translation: CASSFLDRASTYGYTF.

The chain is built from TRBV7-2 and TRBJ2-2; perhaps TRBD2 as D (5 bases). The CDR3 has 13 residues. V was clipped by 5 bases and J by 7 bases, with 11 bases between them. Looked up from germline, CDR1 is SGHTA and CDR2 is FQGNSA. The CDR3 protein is CASSTRLIGELFF. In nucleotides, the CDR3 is TGTGCCAGCAGCACTCGACTAATCGGGGAGCTGTTTTTT. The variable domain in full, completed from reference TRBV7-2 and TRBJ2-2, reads GAGVSQSPSNKVTEKGKDVELRCDPISGHTALYWYRQSLGQGLEFLIYFQGNSAPDKSGLPSDRFSAERTGGSVSTLTIQRTQQEDSAVYLCASSTRLIGELFFGEGSRLTVL.

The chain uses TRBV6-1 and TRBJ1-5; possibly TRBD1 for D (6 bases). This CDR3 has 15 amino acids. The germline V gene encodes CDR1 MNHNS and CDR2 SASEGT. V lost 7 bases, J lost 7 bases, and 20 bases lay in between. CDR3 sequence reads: CASTKMGYREQPQHF. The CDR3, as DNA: TGTGCCAGCACTAAAATGGGGTACAGGGAACAGCCCCAGCATTTT.

The CDR3: CASSFGGSGPETQYF. DNA of the CDR3: TGTGCCAGCAGCTTTGGAGGGTCAGGGCCAGAGACCCAGTACTTC. This rearrangement joins TRBV5-4 to TRBJ2-5; D is perhaps TRBD2 (6 bases). Trimming took off 2 bases at V and 4 bases at J, with 15 bases between the two ends. The CDR3 runs 15 residues. Germline V lookup: CDR1 SGHNT, CDR2 YYREEE (reference sequence). Full variable domain (remainder filled in from reference TRBV5-4 and TRBJ2-5): ETGVTQSPTHLIKTRGQQVTLRCSSQSGHNTVSWYQQALGQGPQFIFQYYREEENGRGNFPPRFSGLQFPNYSSELNVNALELDDSALYLCASSFGGSGPETQYFGPGTRLLVL.

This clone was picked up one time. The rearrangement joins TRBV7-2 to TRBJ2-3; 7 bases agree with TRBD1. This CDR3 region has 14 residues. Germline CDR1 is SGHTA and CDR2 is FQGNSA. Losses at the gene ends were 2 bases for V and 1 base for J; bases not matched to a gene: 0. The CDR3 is CASSLTGGTDTQYF. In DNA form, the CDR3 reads TGTGCCAGCAGCTTAACAGGGGGCACAGATACGCAGTATTTT.

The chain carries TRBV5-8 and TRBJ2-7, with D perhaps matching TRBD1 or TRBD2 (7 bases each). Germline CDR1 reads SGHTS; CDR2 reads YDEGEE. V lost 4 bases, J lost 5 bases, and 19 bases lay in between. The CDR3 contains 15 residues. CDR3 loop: CASSETGRRGDEQYF. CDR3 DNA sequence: TGTGCCAGCAGCGAGACAGGGCGCCGGGGGGACGAGCAGTACTTC.

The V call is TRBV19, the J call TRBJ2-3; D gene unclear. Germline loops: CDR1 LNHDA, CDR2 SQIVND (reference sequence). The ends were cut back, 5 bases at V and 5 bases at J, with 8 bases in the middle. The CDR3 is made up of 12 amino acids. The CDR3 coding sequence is TGTGCCAGTAGTCCCGGTATAGATACGCAGTATTTT. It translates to CASSPGIDTQYF.

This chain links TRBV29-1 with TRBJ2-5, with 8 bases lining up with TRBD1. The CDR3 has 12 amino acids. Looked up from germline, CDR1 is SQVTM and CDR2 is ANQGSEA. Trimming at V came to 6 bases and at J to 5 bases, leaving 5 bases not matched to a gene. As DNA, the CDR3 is TGCAGCGTAATTCGACAGGGGGAGACCCAGTACTTC. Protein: CSVIRQGETQYF.

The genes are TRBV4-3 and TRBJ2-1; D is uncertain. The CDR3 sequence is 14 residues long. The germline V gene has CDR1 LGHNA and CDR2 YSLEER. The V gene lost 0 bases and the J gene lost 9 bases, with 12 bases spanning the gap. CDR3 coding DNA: TGCGCCAGCAGCCAAGATTTCCACCCTAGTGAGCAGTTCTTC. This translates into CASSQDFHPSEQFF.

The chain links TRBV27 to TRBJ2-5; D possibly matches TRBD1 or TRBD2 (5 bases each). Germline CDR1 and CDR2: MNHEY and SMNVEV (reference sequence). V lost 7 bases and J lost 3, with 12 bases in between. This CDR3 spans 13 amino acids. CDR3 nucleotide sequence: TGTGCCAGCACCACTAGGGGTGAAGAGACCCAGTACTTC. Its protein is CASTTRGEETQYF.

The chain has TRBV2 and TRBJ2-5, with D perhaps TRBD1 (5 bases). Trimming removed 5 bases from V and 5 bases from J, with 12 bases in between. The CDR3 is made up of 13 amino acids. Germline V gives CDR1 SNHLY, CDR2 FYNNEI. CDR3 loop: CASSPGYRETQYF. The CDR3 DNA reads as TGTGCCAGCAGTCCAGGGTACCGGGAGACCCAGTACTTC.

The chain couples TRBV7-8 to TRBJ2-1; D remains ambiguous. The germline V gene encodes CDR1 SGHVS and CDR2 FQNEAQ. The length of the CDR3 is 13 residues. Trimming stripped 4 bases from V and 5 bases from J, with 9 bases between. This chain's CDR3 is CASSSGRDNEQFF. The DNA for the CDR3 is TGTGCCAGCAGCTCAGGACGGGACAATGAGCAGTTCTTC.